Listed below are T cell receptor beta chains from one sample, sequenced in a study of beta chain features in type 1 diabetes. The method was immunoSEQ multiplex PCR; TCRdb's version includes in-frame clones alone and lacks a portion of them. The table records 150,000 to 190,000 clones, about a tenth of them present only once. Sequencing input: central memory CD4+ T cells from blood. Receptors were obtained from a young man with type 1 diabetes. CDR3s include the opening cysteine and the closing phenylalanine or tryptophan. Fields, in order: clone size, V gene, D gene, J gene, CDR3 DNA, CDR3 protein. D genes are given only for firm matches. Not every row has a clone size; where given, it reads once, few, many or a size class.

clone_size: -; v_call: TRBV5-1; d_call: -; j_call: TRBJ2-5; cdr3_nt: TGCGCCAGCAGCTTGCGGGTCGTTGGAGCCCAAGAGACCCAGTACTTC; cdr3_aa: CASSLRVVGAQETQYF
clone_size: -; v_call: TRBV9; d_call: -; j_call: TRBJ1-4; cdr3_nt: TGTGCCAGCAGCAAACAGGGTCCGCATCATTGGGGTGAAAAACTGTTTTTT; cdr3_aa: CASSKQGPHHWGEKLFF
clone_size: -; v_call: TRBV5-1; d_call: -; j_call: TRBJ2-3; cdr3_nt: TGCGCCAGCAGCTTGTCGGGTATCGGCACAGATACGCAGTATTTT; cdr3_aa: CASSLSGIGTDTQYF
clone_size: few; v_call: TRBV5-4; d_call: -; j_call: TRBJ1-2; cdr3_nt: TGTGCCAGCAGCTTGTTCCATGGGGGCAGCGCCTATGGCTACACCTTC; cdr3_aa: CASSLFHGGSAYGYTF
clone_size: -; v_call: TRBV18; d_call: TRBD1; j_call: TRBJ2-5; cdr3_nt: TGTGCCAGCTCACCACGCTGGACAGGGCAAGAGACCCAGTACTTC; cdr3_aa: CASSPRWTGQETQYF
clone_size: few; v_call: TRBV2; d_call: -; j_call: TRBJ2-5; cdr3_nt: TGTGCCAGCAGTCCTAGCGCTCAAGAGACCCAGTACTTC; cdr3_aa: CASSPSAQETQYF
clone_size: -; v_call: TRBV7-2; d_call: -; j_call: TRBJ2-7; cdr3_nt: TGTGCCAGCAGCGGTGAAAGCGGAAACCTAGGCGAGCAGTACTTC; cdr3_aa: CASSGESGNLGEQYF
clone_size: few; v_call: TRBV4-2; d_call: -; j_call: TRBJ2-3; cdr3_nt: TGTGCCAGCAGCCAAGATGTCCGGGAGCCAGATACGCAGTATTTT; cdr3_aa: CASSQDVREPDTQYF
clone_size: -; v_call: TRBV7-9; d_call: -; j_call: TRBJ2-3; cdr3_nt: TGTGCCATCACTGCATCTAGCACAGATACGCAGTATTTT; cdr3_aa: CAITASSTDTQYF
clone_size: few; v_call: TRBV5-6; d_call: TRBD1; j_call: TRBJ1-4; cdr3_nt: TGTGCCAGCAGCTTATGGGACAGGGTTGAAAAACTGTTTTTT; cdr3_aa: CASSLWDRVEKLFF
clone_size: -; v_call: TRBV28; d_call: -; j_call: TRBJ1-5; cdr3_nt: TGTGCCAGCAGTTTACAAACAGGCTCAGGTCAGCCCCAGCATTTT; cdr3_aa: CASSLQTGSGQPQHF
clone_size: once; v_call: TRBV6-4; d_call: TRBD2; j_call: TRBJ2-3; cdr3_nt: TGTGCCAGCAGTGACTCGGCGGGAGGGGGAGATACGCAGTATTTT; cdr3_aa: CASSDSAGGGDTQYF
clone_size: -; v_call: TRBV7-3; d_call: -; j_call: TRBJ1-1; cdr3_nt: TGTGCCAGCAGCTTGTCAGGTGATGCTGAAGCTTTCTTT; cdr3_aa: CASSLSGDAEAFF
clone_size: -; v_call: TRBV19; d_call: -; j_call: TRBJ2-1; cdr3_nt: TGTGCCAGTACTCCCGCGGGCTCCTACAATGAGCAGTTCTTC; cdr3_aa: CASTPAGSYNEQFF
clone_size: -; v_call: TRBV28; d_call: -; j_call: TRBJ2-3; cdr3_nt: TGTGCCAGCAGTCCCACCCATCGTGAGAGTGGCACAGATACGCAGTATTTT; cdr3_aa: CASSPTHRESGTDTQYF
clone_size: -; v_call: TRBV11-2; d_call: TRBD2; j_call: TRBJ2-7; cdr3_nt: TGTGCCAGCAGCTTAGGGACTAGCGGAGGGGCCTACGAGCAGTACTTC; cdr3_aa: CASSLGTSGGAYEQYF
clone_size: few; v_call: TRBV7-9; d_call: -; j_call: TRBJ2-7; cdr3_nt: TGTGCCAGCAGCTCCATGGGACAAAAAGAGCAGTACTTC; cdr3_aa: CASSSMGQKEQYF